A single sample gave rise to the 10 T cell receptor beta chains below, sequenced in a study of regulatory T cells in long-lasting Graves disease. Arm-PCR of CDR3 regions with iRepertoire HTBI primers generated TCR beta libraries. TCRdb re-analysed the multiplex PCR reads in MiXCR, keeping a single row per CDR3 protein. The sample yields approximately 470,000 distinct CDR3 sequences, more than 20% seen once. Time point defined: persistent/refractory GD, antithyroid drugs over 5 years with positive TRAb. Extracted RNA from PBMCs served as the source of the TCR library. This specimen consisted of peripheral blood mononuclear cells (PBMCs), obtained when the disease was refractory, from a patient treated with antithyroid drugs. The receptors derive from a female donor with Graves disease.

This chain uses TRBV5-8 with TRBJ2-5; tentatively, D is TRBD1 (5 bases). Germline V gives CDR1 SGHTS, CDR2 YDEGEE. The V gene lost 1 base and the J gene lost 5 bases, with 12 bases spanning the gap. The CDR3 has 14 residues. CDR3 sequence: CASSLRQGSETQYF. CDR3 coding DNA: TGTGCCAGCAGCTTGCGTCAGGGATCGGAGACCCAGTACTTC.

Relative to its sample, this clonotype is medium-sized. This sequence joins TRBV12-3 or TRBV12-4 and TRBJ2-4; a possible D gene is TRBD1 (6 bases). The CDR3 spans 15 residues. Trimming took 6 bases from V and 0 from J, leaving 12 bases between them. The CDR3, as DNA: TGTGCCAGCAGCCGGGACAATCTAGCCAAAAACATTCAGTACTTC. It yields the protein CASSRDNLAKNIQYF.

The chain is built from TRBV7-3 and TRBJ2-5, with 7 bases fitting TRBD1. This CDR3 comprises 17 residues. V dropped 5 bases and J dropped 5; count of bases not matched to a gene: 17. The germline V gene has CDR1 SGHTA and CDR2 FQGTGA. CDR3 sequence (DNA): TGTGCCAGCAGCCCCGAGACAGGGTCCCCATTTGTGGAGACCCAGTACTTC. Translation: CASSPETGSPFVETQYF.

This clonotype was picked up one time. The CDR3, as DNA: TGTGCCAGTAGCGTACAGCACAATGAGCAGTTCTTC. This codes for CASSVQHNEQFF. The genes are TRBV19 and TRBJ2-1; D unresolved. Deletions cut 6 bases from V and 5 bases from J, with 8 bases between. Germline CDR1 LNHDA, CDR2 SQIVND (reference sequence). CDR3 size: 12 residues.

This clonotype showed up many times. The V and J genes are TRBV7-8 and TRBJ2-7; TRBD2 aligns across 14 bases. CDR3 length: 18 amino acids. The germline CDR1 and CDR2 sequences are SGHVS and FQNEAQ. Losses at the gene ends were 1 base for V and 0 bases for J; bases not matched to a gene: 5. This chain's CDR3 is CASSLVGLAGGSSYEQYF. CDR3 bases: TGTGCCAGCAGCTTAGTTGGACTAGCGGGAGGCAGCTCCTACGAGCAGTACTTC.

The chain carries TRBV28 and TRBJ2-6; no definite D call. V lost 3 bases, J lost 0 bases, and 15 bases lay in between. Germline V gene lookup returns CDR1 MDHEN and CDR2 SYDVKM. The CDR3 spans 18 residues. The CDR3 reads CASSFTRQAYSGANVLTF. The CDR3 DNA is TGTGCCAGCAGTTTCACCAGGCAGGCATACTCTGGGGCCAACGTCCTGACTTTC.

This clonotype was observed a single time. The CDR3, as DNA: TGCGCCAGCAGATGGGGGAGCAATCAGCCCCAGCATTTT. Amino acid sequence: CASRWGSNQPQHF. This chain links TRBV5-1 with TRBJ1-5; maybe TRBD1 (5 bases). The CDR3 is 13 residues long. In germline, CDR1 is SGHRS, CDR2 YFSETQ. V lost 5 bases to trimming and J lost 1 base, with 7 bases between them. Supplemented by reference TRBV5-1 and TRBJ1-5, the full variable domain reads KAGVTQTPRYLIKTRGQQVTLSCSPISGHRSVSWYQQTPGQGLQFLFEYFSETQRNKGNFPGRFSGRQFSNSRSEMNVSTLELGDSALYLCASRWGSNQPQHFGDGTRLSIL.

This clonotype was observed at least ten times. V usage is TRBV20-1 and J usage is TRBJ2-2; D is ambiguous. The CDR3 is 14 amino acids. Deletions cut 3 bases from V and 4 bases from J, with 12 bases between. Germline V gene sequence: CDR1 DFQATT, CDR2 SNEGSKA (reference sequence). CDR3 residues: CSASPDDGTGELFF. DNA of the CDR3: TGCAGTGCTAGCCCGGACGACGGCACCGGGGAGCTGTTTTTT.

The table lists this clonotype with a few counts. The chain employs TRBV6-1 and TRBJ2-2; no clear D gene. The germline V and J ends were trimmed by 8 bases and 6 bases, with 7 bases remaining between them. Germline V gene data show CDR1 as MNHNS and CDR2 as SASEGT. The CDR3 is made up of 11 amino acids. The CDR3 sequence is CASRFSGELFF. CDR3 nucleotides: TGTGCCAGCCGGTTCTCCGGGGAGCTGTTTTTT.

This clonotype has just a few counts. The chain joins TRBV6-2 or TRBV6-3 to TRBJ2-7; 7 bases agree with TRBD2. V trimming: 6 bases; J trimming: 6 bases; junction bases outside the gene matches: 8. Germline-derived CDR1 and CDR2 are MNHEY and SVGEGT. This CDR3 region has 13 residues. CDR3 sequence (DNA): TGTGCCAGCAGCCCCGGGACTACTGGCGAGCAGTACTTC. Translation: CASSPGTTGEQYF.